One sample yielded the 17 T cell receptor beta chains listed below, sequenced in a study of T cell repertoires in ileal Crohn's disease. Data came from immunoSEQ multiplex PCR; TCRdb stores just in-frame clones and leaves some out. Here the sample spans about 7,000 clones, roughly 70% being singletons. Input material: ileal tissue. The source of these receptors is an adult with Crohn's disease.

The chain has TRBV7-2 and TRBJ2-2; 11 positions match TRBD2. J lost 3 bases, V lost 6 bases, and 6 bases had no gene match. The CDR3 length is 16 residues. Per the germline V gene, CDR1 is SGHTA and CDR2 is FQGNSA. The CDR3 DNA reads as TGTGCCAGCAGTCCAATTAGCGGGGGGGACACCGGGGAGCTGTTTTTT. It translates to CASSPISGGDTGELFF.

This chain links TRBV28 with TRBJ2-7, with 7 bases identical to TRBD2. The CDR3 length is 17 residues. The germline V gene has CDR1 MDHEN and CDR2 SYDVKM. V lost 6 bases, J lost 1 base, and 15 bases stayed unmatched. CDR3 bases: TGTGCCAGCAGCTCCACGGGGGGAGGGCGATGGTCCTACGAGCAGTACTTC. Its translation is CASSSTGGGRWSYEQYF.

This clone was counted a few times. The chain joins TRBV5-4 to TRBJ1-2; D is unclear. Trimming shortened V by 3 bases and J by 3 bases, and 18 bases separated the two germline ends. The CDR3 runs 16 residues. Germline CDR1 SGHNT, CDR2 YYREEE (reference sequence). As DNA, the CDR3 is TGTGCCAGCAGCTCGGATAACAGAGAACTTTACTATGGCTACACCTTC. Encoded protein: CASSSDNRELYYGYTF. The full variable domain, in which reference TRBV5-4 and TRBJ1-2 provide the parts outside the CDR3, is ETGVTQSPTHLIKTRGQQVTLRCSSQSGHNTVSWYQQALGQGPQFIFQYYREEENGRGNFPPRFSGLQFPNYSSELNVNALELDDSALYLCASSSDNRELYYGYTFGSGTRLTVV.

CDR3 residues: CASSYRTGIYGYTF. In nucleotides, the CDR3 is TGTGCCAGCAGTTATAGGACAGGGATCTATGGCTACACCTTC. The chain is built from TRBV28 and TRBJ1-2; 8 nucleotides match TRBD1. The CDR3 consists of 14 residues. From germline, CDR1 is MDHEN and CDR2 SYDVKM. The junction had 5 bases not matched to a gene; V was cut back by 4 bases and J by 4 bases.

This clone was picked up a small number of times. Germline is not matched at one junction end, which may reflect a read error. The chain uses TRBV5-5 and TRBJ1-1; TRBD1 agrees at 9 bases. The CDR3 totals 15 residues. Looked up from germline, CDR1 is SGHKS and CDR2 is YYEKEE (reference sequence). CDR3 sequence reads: CASSQEDRGWTEAFF. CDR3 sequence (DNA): TGCGCCAGCAGCCAAGAGGACAGGGGTTGGACTGAAGCTTTCTTT. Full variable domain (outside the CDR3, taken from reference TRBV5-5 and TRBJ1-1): DAGVTQSPTHLIKTRGQQVTLRCSPISGHKSVSWYQQVLGQGPQFIFQYYEKEERGRGNFPDRFSARQFPNYSSELNVNALLLGDSALYLCASSQEDRGWTEAFFGQGTRLTVV.

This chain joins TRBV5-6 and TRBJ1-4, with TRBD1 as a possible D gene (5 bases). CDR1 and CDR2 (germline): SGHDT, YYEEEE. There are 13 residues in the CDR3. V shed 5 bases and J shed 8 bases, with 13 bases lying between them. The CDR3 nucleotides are TGTGCCAGCAGGGGGCAATTAGAGGAAAAACTGTTTTTT. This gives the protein CASRGQLEEKLFF. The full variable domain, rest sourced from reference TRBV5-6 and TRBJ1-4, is DAGVTQSPTHLIKTRGQQVTLRCSPKSGHDTVSWYQQALGQGPQFIFQYYEEEERQRGNFPDRFSGHQFPNYSSELNVNALLLGDSALYLCASRGQLEEKLFFGSGTQLSVL.

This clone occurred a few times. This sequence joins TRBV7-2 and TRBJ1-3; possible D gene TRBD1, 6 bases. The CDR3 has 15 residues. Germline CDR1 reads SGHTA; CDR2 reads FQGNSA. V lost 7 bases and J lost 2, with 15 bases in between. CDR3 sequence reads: CASIPGALTGNTIYF. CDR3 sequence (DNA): TGTGCCAGCATCCCAGGGGCTCTTACTGGAAACACCATATATTTT. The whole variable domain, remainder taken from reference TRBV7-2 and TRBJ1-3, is GAGVSQSPSNKVTEKGKDVELRCDPISGHTALYWYRQSLGQGLEFLIYFQGNSAPDKSGLPSDRFSAERTGGSVSTLTIQRTQQEDSAVYLCASIPGALTGNTIYFGEGSWLTVV.

The CDR3 loop is CASSSQRGTGGGYTF. The CDR3 nucleotides are TGCGCCAGCAGCTCGCAACGAGGGACAGGGGGAGGCTACACCTTC. The chain uses TRBV5-1 and TRBJ1-2; TRBD1 matches at 11 bases. The CDR3 is 15 residues long. V dropped 3 bases and J dropped 8; count of bases not matched to a gene: 9. The germline CDR1 and CDR2 sequences are SGHRS and YFSETQ.

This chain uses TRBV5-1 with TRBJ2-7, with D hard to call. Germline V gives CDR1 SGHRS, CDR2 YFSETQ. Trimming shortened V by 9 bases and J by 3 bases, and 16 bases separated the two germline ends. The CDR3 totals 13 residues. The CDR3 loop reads CATAQVVGYEQYF. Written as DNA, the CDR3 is TGCGCCACTGCCCAGGTTGTAGGCTACGAGCAGTACTTC.

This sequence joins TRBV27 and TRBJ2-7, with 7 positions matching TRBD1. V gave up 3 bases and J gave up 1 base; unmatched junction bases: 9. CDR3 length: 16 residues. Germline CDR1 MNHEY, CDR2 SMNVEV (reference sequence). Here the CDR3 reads CASSFRWTGLSYEQYF. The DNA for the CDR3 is TGTGCCAGCAGTTTTAGATGGACAGGATTATCCTACGAGCAGTACTTC.

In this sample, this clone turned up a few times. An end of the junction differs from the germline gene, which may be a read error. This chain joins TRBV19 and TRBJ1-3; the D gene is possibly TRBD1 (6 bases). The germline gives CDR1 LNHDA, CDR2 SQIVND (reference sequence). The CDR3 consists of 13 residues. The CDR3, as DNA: TGTGCCAGTAGTATTGGGGCGGACAGAACAATGGATTTT. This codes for CASSIGADRTMDF.

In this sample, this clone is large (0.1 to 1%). CDR3 sequence: CASSQPPVGFDNEKLFF. The CDR3, as DNA: TGCGCCAGCAGTCAACCCCCCGTCGGTTTCGATAATGAAAAACTGTTTTTT. This sequence joins TRBV23-1 and TRBJ1-4; D is undetermined. TRBV23-1 is an open reading frame whose function is uncertain. CDR3 size: 17 residues. Trimming removed 2 bases at V and 4 bases at J, with 17 bases between.

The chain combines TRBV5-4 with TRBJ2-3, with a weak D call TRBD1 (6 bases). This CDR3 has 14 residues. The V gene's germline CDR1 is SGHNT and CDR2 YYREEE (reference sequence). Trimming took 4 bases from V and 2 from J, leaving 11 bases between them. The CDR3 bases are TGTGCCAGCAGCAAGGACAGCTCCACAGATACGCAGTATTTT. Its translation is CASSKDSSTDTQYF.

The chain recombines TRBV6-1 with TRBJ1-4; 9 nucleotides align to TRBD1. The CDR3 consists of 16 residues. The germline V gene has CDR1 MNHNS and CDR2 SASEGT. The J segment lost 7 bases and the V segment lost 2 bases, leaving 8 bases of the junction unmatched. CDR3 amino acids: CASSELRGQGLEKLFF. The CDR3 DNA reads TGTGCCAGCAGTGAACTTAGGGGACAGGGCCTTGAAAAACTGTTTTTT.

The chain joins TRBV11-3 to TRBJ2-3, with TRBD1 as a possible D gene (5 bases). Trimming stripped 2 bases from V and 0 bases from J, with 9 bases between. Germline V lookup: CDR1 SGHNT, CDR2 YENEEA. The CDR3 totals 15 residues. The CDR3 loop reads CASSLQGRSTDTQYF. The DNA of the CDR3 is TGTGCCAGCAGCTTACAGGGCCGTAGCACAGATACGCAGTATTTT.

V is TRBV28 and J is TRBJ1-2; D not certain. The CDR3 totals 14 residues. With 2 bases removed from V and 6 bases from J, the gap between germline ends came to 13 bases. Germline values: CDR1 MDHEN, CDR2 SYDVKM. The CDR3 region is CASSLRSIRNGYTF. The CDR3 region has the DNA TGTGCCAGCAGTTTAAGGAGTATCCGGAATGGCTACACCTTC.

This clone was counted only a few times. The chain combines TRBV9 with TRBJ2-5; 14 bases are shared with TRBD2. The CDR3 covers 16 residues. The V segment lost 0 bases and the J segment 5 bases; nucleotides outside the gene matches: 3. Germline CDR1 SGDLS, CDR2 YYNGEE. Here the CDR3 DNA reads TGTGCCAGCAGCGTAGGACTAGCGGGGGGGCGGGAGACCCAGTACTTC. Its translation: CASSVGLAGGRETQYF.